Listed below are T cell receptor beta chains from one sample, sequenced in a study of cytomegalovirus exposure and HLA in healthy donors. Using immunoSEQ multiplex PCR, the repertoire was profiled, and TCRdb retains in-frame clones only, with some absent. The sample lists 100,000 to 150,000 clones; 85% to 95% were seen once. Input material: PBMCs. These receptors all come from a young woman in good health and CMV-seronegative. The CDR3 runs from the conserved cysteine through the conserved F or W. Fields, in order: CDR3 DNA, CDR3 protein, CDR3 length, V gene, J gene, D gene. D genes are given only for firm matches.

DNA: TGCGCCAGCAGCCATACTAGGGGGTTGAGGGGGGAGCTGTTTTTT; CDR3: CASSHTRGLRGELFF; length: 15; V: TRBV4-1; J: TRBJ2-2; D: .
DNA: TGTGCCAGCAGCGTATACGGGGGGTTATACAATGAGCAGTTCTTC; CDR3: CASSVYGGLYNEQFF; length: 15; V: TRBV9; J: TRBJ2-1; D: TRBD2
DNA: TGTGCCAGCACCGGGGATAGCAATCAGCCCCAGCATTTT; CDR3: CASTGDSNQPQHF; length: 13; V: TRBV6-1; J: TRBJ1-5; D: .
DNA: TGTGCCAGCAGTTTACAGAGGGCGGAGGGCTACACCTTC; CDR3: CASSLQRAEGYTF; length: 13; V: TRBV28; J: TRBJ1-2; D: .
DNA: TGTGCCTGGAGAGCTCGGCAGGGCAATCAGCCCCAGCATTTT; CDR3: CAWRARQGNQPQHF; length: 14; V: TRBV30; J: TRBJ1-5; D: .
DNA: TGTGCCAGCAGGGGGCCAGGGACTTACAATGAGCAGTTCTTC; CDR3: CASRGPGTYNEQFF; length: 14; V: TRBV2; J: TRBJ2-1; D: .
DNA: TGTGCCTGGAGTGTACGGACAGACTACGAGCAGTACTTC; CDR3: CAWSVRTDYEQYF; length: 13; V: TRBV30; J: TRBJ2-7; D: .
DNA: TGTGCCAGCCGACAGGGGCCGAACACTGAAGCTTTCTTT; CDR3: CASRQGPNTEAFF; length: 13; V: TRBV2; J: TRBJ1-1; D: TRBD1
DNA: TGCGCCAGCAGCCGAGCTCCGGGACAGGTGAACACTGAAGCTTTCTTT; CDR3: CASSRAPGQVNTEAFF; length: 16; V: TRBV4-1; J: TRBJ1-1; D: TRBD1
DNA: TGCAGCGTCGAGATCGGTGGGCATTCCCTCTACAATGAGCAGTTCTTC; CDR3: CSVEIGGHSLYNEQFF; length: 16; V: TRBV29-1; J: TRBJ2-1; D: .
DNA: TGTGCCGTCCCCCTACTCCAGGGCCATGGCTACACCTTC; CDR3: CAVPLLQGHGYTF; length: 13; V: TRBV5-4; J: TRBJ1-2; D: .
DNA: TGCGCCAGCAGCCAGGCGCCTAGCGGGAGTAGGTACAATGAGCAGTTCTTC; CDR3: CASSQAPSGSRYNEQFF; length: 17; V: TRBV4-1; J: TRBJ2-1; D: TRBD2
DNA: TGCGCCAGCAGTGAATACCGGACTAGCGGATACAATGAGCAGTTCTTC; CDR3: CASSEYRTSGYNEQFF; length: 16; V: TRBV10-1; J: TRBJ2-1; D: TRBD2